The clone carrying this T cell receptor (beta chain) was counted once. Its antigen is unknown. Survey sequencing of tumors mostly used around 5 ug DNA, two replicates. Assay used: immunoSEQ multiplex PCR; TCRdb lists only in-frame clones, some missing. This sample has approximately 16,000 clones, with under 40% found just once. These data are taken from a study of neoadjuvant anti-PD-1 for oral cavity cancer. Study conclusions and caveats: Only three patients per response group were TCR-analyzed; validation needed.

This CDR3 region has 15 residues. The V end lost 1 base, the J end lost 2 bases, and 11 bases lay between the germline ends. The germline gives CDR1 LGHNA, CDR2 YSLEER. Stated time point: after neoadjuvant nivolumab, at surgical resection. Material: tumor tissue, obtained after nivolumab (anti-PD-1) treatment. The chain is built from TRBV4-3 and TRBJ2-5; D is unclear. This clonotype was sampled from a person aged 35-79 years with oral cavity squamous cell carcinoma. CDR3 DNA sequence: TGCGCCAGCAGCCAAGCAATCCGGGCACAAGAGACCCAGTACTTC. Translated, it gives CASSQAIRAQETQYF.